This is a list of T cell receptor beta chains from one sample in a study of blood T cell repertoires in COVID-19. Repertoires were generated with immunoSEQ multiplex PCR, while TCRdb's copy carries only in-frame clones and drops some. The sample yields tens of thousands of clones, over 75% seen once. Input material: peripheral blood. The receptor set was obtained from a man aged 35 to 55 with COVID-19, enrolled during active disease. CDR3s include the opening cysteine and the closing phenylalanine or tryptophan. A D gene is named only where the DNA matches it firmly. The size of a clone is reported for some rows only, either as once, few or many, or as a class for expanded clones.

J | V | size | D | CDR3 | DNA
TRBJ2-1 | TRBV3-1/TRBV3-2 | . | . | CASRLSGEQFF | TGTGCCAGCAGGTTATCGGGGGAGCAGTTCTTC
TRBJ1-4 | TRBV5-1 | . | . | CASSLNTGANEKLFF | TGCGCCAGCAGCTTGAACACGGGAGCTAATGAAAAACTGTTTTTT
TRBJ1-1 | TRBV19 | . | . | CASSMGQNTEAFF | TGTGCCAGTAGTATGGGGCAGAACACTGAAGCTTTCTTT
TRBJ2-1 | TRBV6-5 | . | TRBD1 | CASGDSHRSEQFF | TGTGCCAGTGGGGACAGTCATCGATCTGAGCAGTTCTTC
TRBJ2-1 | TRBV5-5 | . | . | CASSLALQGSYNEQFF | TGTGCCAGCAGCTTGGCCTTGCAGGGCTCCTACAATGAGCAGTTCTTC
TRBJ1-2 | TRBV7-8 | . | . | CASSPPRTGNNYGYTF | TGTGCCAGCAGCCCCCCGAGAACAGGGAACAACTATGGCTACACCTTC
TRBJ1-2 | TRBV15 | . | . | CATSSAVEGYTF | TGTGCCACCAGCAGTGCGGTAGAAGGCTACACCTTC
TRBJ1-1 | TRBV13 | . | . | CASSLTINTEAFF | TGTGCCAGCAGCCTTACAATCAACACTGAAGCTTTCTTT
TRBJ1-3 | TRBV3-1/TRBV3-2 | . | TRBD1 | CASSLRTGQGNTIYF | TGTGCCAGCAGCCTAAGGACAGGGCAAGGAAACACCATATATTTT
TRBJ2-1 | TRBV11-2 | . | TRBD1 | CASSLRSPDRGAEQFF | TGTGCCAGCAGCTTAAGGTCACCGGACAGGGGGGCTGAGCAGTTCTTC
TRBJ2-3 | TRBV4-1 | . | TRBD2 | CASSQDSLAGGQDTQYF | TGCGCCAGCAGCCAAGATTCGCTAGCGGGGGGGCAAGATACGCAGTATTTT
TRBJ2-1 | TRBV7-9 | . | TRBD1 | CASSAGQELTNNEQFF | TGTGCCAGCAGCGCCGGACAGGAACTAACTAACAATGAGCAGTTCTTC
TRBJ2-2 | TRBV30 | . | . | CASWGGGTGELFF | TGTGCCTCCTGGGGGGGCGGAACCGGGGAGCTGTTTTTT
TRBJ2-1 | TRBV19 | . | . | CASSEASSYNPEQFF | TGTGCCAGTAGCGAAGCTAGCTCCTACAATCCTGAGCAGTTCTTC
TRBJ2-2 | TRBV4-1 | . | . | CASSQDPAGELFF | TGCGCCAGCAGCCAAGATCCGGCCGGGGAGCTGTTTTTT
TRBJ1-6 | TRBV2 | . | TRBD1 | CASRPDRRLHF | TGTGCCAGCAGGCCGGACAGGCGACTCCACTTT
TRBJ1-2 | TRBV5-1 | . | . | CASSETAPDGYTF | TGCGCCAGCAGCGAGACAGCTCCTGATGGCTACACCTTC
TRBJ2-5 | TRBV18 | . | . | CASSPPVDKGRETQYF | TGTGCCAGCTCACCACCGGTGGACAAGGGGAGGGAGACCCAGTACTTC
TRBJ1-5 | TRBV10-3 | . | TRBD1 | CAISEDRGLWNQPQHF | TGTGCCATCAGTGAGGACAGGGGGCTCTGGAATCAGCCCCAGCATTTT
TRBJ2-3 | TRBV29-1 | . | . | CSVDSSTDTQYF | TGCAGCGTTGATAGCAGCACAGATACGCAGTATTTT
TRBJ2-1 | TRBV27 | once | . | CASSGPGVWNEQFF | TGTGCCAGCAGTGGACCAGGGGTATGGAATGAGCAGTTCTTC
TRBJ2-3 | TRBV30 | . | . | CAWTGGTDTQYF | TGTGCCTGGACCGGGGGCACAGATACGCAGTATTTT
TRBJ1-5 | TRBV24-1 | . | . | CATSDTDSNQPQHF | TGTGCCACCAGTGACACGGACAGTAATCAGCCCCAGCATTTT
TRBJ2-5 | TRBV11-2 | . | TRBD1 | CASSLGTARETQYF | TGTGCCAGCAGCCTTGGGACAGCTCGAGAGACCCAGTACTTC
TRBJ1-5 | TRBV5-1 | once | TRBD1 | CASSLAGQGNQPQHF | TGCGCCAGCAGCTTGGCCGGACAGGGCAATCAGCCCCAGCATTTT
TRBJ1-1 | TRBV5-1 | . | TRBD1 | CASSPNTGGGRTEAFF | TGCGCCAGCAGCCCTAATACAGGGGGCGGGCGCACTGAAGCTTTCTTT
TRBJ2-6 | TRBV11-2 | . | . | CASSAPEGKLPGANVLTF | TGTGCCAGCAGCGCCCCGGAGGGAAAACTTCCTGGGGCCAACGTCCTGACTTTC
TRBJ1-2 | TRBV10-1 | . | . | CASRKPGLHSPPYGYTF | TGCGCCAGCAGAAAGCCGGGACTACATTCTCCTCCCTATGGCTACACCTTC
TRBJ2-3 | TRBV19 | once | . | CASSLTSTDTQYF | TGTGCCAGTAGCCTGACTAGCACAGATACGCAGTATTTT
TRBJ1-3 | TRBV6-5 | once | TRBD1 | CASSSTGDGNTIYF | TGTGCCAGCAGTAGTACAGGGGATGGAAACACCATATATTTT
TRBJ2-3 | TRBV5-5 | . | TRBD1 | CASSTAGTGLDTQYF | TGTGCCAGCAGCACTGCGGGGACAGGGTTAGATACGCAGTATTTT
TRBJ1-1 | TRBV5-1 | . | TRBD1 | CASSLTGTGNTEAFF | TGCGCCAGCAGCTTAACCGGGACAGGGAACACTGAAGCTTTCTTT
TRBJ2-7 | TRBV10-3 | . | . | CAISELYRSYEQYF | TGTGCCATCAGTGAGTTGTACAGATCCTACGAGCAGTACTTC
TRBJ2-3 | TRBV5-6 | few | . | CASSGQADTQYF | TGTGCCAGCAGCGGACAAGCAGATACGCAGTATTTT
TRBJ2-5 | TRBV6-5 | . | . | CASSYSAGPETQYF | TGTGCCAGCAGTTACTCGGCAGGGCCAGAGACCCAGTACTTC
TRBJ1-3 | TRBV7-2 | . | . | CASSHGGSSGNTIYF | TGTGCCAGCAGCCACGGGGGATCCTCTGGAAACACCATATATTTT
TRBJ2-3 | TRBV9 | . | TRBD2 | CASSVLAGGPGYTDTQYF | TGTGCCAGCAGCGTACTAGCGGGGGGGCCGGGTTACACAGATACGCAGTATTTT
TRBJ1-5 | TRBV6-1 | . | . | CASSVRRDPGGNQPQHF | TGTGCCAGCAGTGTCAGAAGAGACCCAGGGGGCAATCAGCCCCAGCATTTT
TRBJ2-6 | TRBV2 | . | TRBD1 | CASSSDRGLGGANVLTF | TGTGCCAGCAGTTCGGACAGGGGGCTTGGTGGGGCCAACGTCCTGACTTTC
TRBJ2-5 | TRBV9 | . | TRBD2 | CASSVGDSGVETQYF | TGTGCCAGCAGCGTAGGTGATAGCGGGGTGGAGACCCAGTACTTC
TRBJ1-6 | TRBV5-1 | . | TRBD1 | CASSPGQFDSYNSPLHF | TGCGCCAGCAGCCCGGGACAGTTCGACTCCTATAATTCACCCCTCCACTTT
TRBJ2-7 | TRBV6-1 | few | TRBD1 | CASSEGTGAIEQYF | TGTGCCAGCAGTGAGGGCACAGGGGCGATCGAGCAGTACTTC
TRBJ2-1 | TRBV7-9 | . | . | CASSHPMSSYNEQFF | TGTGCCAGCAGCCATCCAATGAGCTCCTACAATGAGCAGTTCTTC
TRBJ2-5 | TRBV5-5 | . | TRBD2 | CASSWGGEETQYF | TGTGCCAGCAGCTGGGGGGGTGAAGAGACCCAGTACTTC
TRBJ1-2 | TRBV6-5 | . | TRBD1 | CASSKQGSLNGYTF | TGTGCCAGCAGCAAACAGGGGTCTCTTAATGGCTACACCTTC
TRBJ1-5 | TRBV2 | . | TRBD1 | CASGLRQGSNQPQHF | TGTGCCAGCGGACTGAGACAGGGGAGCAATCAGCCCCAGCATTTT
TRBJ1-2 | TRBV28 | once | . | CATLWANRVGYTF | TGTGCCACCCTTTGGGCGAACAGGGTTGGCTACACCTTC
TRBJ1-2 | TRBV7-9 | . | . | CASSPRGSNYGYTF | TGTGCCAGCAGCCCGAGGGGGTCTAACTATGGCTACACCTTC
TRBJ2-4 | TRBV6-1 | . | . | CASSGSLTGNKNIQYF | TGTGCCAGCAGTGGCTCCTTGACAGGAAACAAAAACATTCAGTACTTC
TRBJ2-3 | TRBV6-5 | . | TRBD2 | CASRSGGVDTQYF | TGTGCCAGCAGGTCGGGGGGGGTGGATACGCAGTATTTT